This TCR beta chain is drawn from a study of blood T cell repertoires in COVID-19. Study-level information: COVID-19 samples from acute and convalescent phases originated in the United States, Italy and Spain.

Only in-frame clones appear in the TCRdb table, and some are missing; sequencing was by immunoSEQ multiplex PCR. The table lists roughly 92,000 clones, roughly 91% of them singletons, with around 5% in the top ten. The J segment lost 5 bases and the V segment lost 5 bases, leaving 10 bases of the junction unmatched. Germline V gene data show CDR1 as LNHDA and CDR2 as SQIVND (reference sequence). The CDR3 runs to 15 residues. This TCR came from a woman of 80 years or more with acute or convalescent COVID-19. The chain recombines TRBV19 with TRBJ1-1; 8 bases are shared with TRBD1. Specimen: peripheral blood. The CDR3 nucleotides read TGTGCCAGTAGTGCTAGCAGGGGGCGCTGGACTGAAGCTTTCTTT. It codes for CASSASRGRWTEAFF. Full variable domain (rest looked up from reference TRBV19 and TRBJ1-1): DGGITQSPKYLFRKEGQNVTLSCEQNLNHDAMYWYRQDPGQGLRLIYYSQIVNDFQKGDIAEGYSVSREKKESFPLTVTSAQKNPTAFYLCASSASRGRWTEAFFGQGTRLTVV.